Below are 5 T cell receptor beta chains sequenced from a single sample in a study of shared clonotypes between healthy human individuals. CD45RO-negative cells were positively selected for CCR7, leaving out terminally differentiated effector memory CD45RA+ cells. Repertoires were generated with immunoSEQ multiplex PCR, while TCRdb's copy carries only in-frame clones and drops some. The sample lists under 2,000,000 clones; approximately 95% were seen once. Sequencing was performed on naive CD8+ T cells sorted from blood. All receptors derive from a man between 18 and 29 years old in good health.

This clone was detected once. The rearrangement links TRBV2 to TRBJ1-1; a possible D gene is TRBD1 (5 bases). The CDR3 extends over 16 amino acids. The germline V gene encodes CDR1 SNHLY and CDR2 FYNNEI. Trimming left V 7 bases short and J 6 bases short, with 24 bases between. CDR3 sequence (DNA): TGTGCCAGCACCCGAGTGGGTGAAGGGGAGGAGGCTGAAGCTTTCTTT. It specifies CASTRVGEGEEAEAFF.

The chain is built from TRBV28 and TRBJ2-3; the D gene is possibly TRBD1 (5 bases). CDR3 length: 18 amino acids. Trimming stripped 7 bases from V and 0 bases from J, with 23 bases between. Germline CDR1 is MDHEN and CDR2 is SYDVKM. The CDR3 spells CASNTREKYDSSTDTQYF. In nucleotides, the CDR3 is TGTGCCAGCAACACCCGAGAAAAATACGACAGCAGCACAGATACGCAGTATTTT.

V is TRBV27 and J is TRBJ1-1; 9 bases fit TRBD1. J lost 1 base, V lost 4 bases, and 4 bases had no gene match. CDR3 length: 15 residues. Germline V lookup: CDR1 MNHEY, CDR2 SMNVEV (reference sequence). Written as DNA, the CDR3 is TGTGCCAGCAGTTCCTGGACAGGGGAGAACACTGAAGCTTTCTTT. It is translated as CASSSWTGENTEAFF.

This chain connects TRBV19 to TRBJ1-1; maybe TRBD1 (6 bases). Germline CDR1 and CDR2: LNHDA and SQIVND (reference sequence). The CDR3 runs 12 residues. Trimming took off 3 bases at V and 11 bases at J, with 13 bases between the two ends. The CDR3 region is CASSMGADGAFF. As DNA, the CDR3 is TGTGCCAGTAGTATGGGGGCCGATGGGGCTTTCTTT.

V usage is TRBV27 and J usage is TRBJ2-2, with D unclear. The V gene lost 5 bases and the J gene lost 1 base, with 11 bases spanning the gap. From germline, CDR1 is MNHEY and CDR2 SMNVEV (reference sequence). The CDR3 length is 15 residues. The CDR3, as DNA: TGTGCCAGCAGTCCCCTGACCTTGAACACCGGGGAGCTGTTTTTT. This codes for CASSPLTLNTGELFF.